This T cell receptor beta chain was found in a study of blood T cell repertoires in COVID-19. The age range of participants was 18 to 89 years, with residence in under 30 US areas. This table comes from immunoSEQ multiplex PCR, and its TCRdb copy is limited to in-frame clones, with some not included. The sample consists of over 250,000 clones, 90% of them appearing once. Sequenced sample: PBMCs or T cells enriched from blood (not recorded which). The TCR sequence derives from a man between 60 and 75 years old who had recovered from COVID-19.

The CDR3 region is CAWSVQGGEQFF. Written as DNA, the CDR3 is TGTGCCTGGAGTGTTCAGGGAGGTGAGCAGTTCTTC. This chain connects TRBV30 to TRBJ2-1; D may be TRBD2 (6 bases). CDR3 size: 12 residues. V gave up 0 bases and J gave up 9 bases, with 9 bases separating them. CDR1 is GTSNPN, CDR2 SVGIG, per germline (reference sequence).